This T cell receptor beta chain was observed in a study of blood T cell repertoires in COVID-19. Across the study: Sites across the United States, Italy and Spain contributed samples from acute and convalescent COVID-19. PBMCs, B-cell-depleted T cells, or T cells provided the cDNA or gDNA that made up the material.

This clone has a handful of counts. How the authors handled the data: Amplification with reference gene primers provided the estimates of nucleated cell counts. Only in-frame clones appear in the TCRdb table, and some are missing; sequencing was by immunoSEQ multiplex PCR. V, J and clone size are taken as reported in that table, and D and trimming were inferred from the DNA itself. The sample has approximately 300,000 clones; around nine tenths are singletons. The CDR3 is 13 amino acids. In germline, CDR1 is MDHEN, CDR2 SYDVKM. Germline trimming cut 6 bases from V and 3 bases from J; bases unmatched to any gene: 4.

The clonotype was recovered from a woman younger than 45 with COVID-19, enrolled during active disease. The material sequenced was peripheral blood. This chain connects TRBV28 to TRBJ1-2, with TRBD1 matching 7 bases. This CDR3 is CASSVGQHYGYTF. The CDR3 DNA follows: TGTGCCAGCAGCGTGGGACAGCACTATGGCTACACCTTC.